This TCR beta chain came from a study of PD-1 blockade in classical Hodgkin lymphoma. General study results and limits: The origin of the repertoire differences remains undefined, with disease activity or prior therapy as possible causes. Newly diagnosed patients reportedly had lower baseline TCR diversity than healthy donors.

The length of the CDR3 is 15 residues. Germline CDR1 MDHEN, CDR2 SYDVKM. V trimming: 6 bases; J trimming: 4 bases; junction bases outside the gene matches: 8. Of note for this clone: Its antigen is as yet unknown.

Measured with immunoSEQ multiplex PCR; TCRdb has only the in-frame clones, and not every one. Of under 35,000 clones listed, roughly nine tenths were seen once; the top ten hold 1.2%. Sample time point: newly diagnosed, previously untreated cHL patient sample. Researchers report purifying CD4+ T cells from thawed PBMCs by magnetic negative selection. Untreated, newly diagnosed classical Hodgkin lymphoma PBMCs were comparators. The TCR was taken from a human donor with classical Hodgkin lymphoma. The chain is built from TRBV28 and TRBJ2-1; 8 bases line up with TRBD2. Sequenced sample: CD4+ T cells from blood. CDR3 amino acids: CASSPAGEGYNEQFF. CDR3 nucleotides: TGTGCCAGCAGCCCAGCGGGAGAAGGGTACAATGAGCAGTTCTTC.